Presented here are 25 T cell receptor beta chains from one specimen sequenced in a study of T cells in Graves' hyperthyroidism and ophthalmopathy. The source material, RNA transcripts, was used to amplify TCR beta CDR3 regions. TCR CDR3 regions were first amplified by RT-PCR with HTBI primers. A single record per CDR3 protein comes from TCRdb applying MiXCR to the multiplex PCR reads. The sample carries about 530,000 distinct CDR3 sequences, roughly 15% recorded once. The sequencing input was blood. The receptors were sampled from a young woman with Graves' ophthalmopathy.

V gene TRBV5-5 combines with J gene TRBJ1-4; D is unresolved. The ends were cut back, 2 bases at V and 8 bases at J, with 7 bases in the middle. This CDR3 contains 12 residues. The germline gives CDR1 SGHKS, CDR2 YYEKEE (reference sequence). CDR3 DNA sequence: TGTGCCAGCAGCTTTTCCCCGGAAAAACTGTTTTTT. Encoded protein: CASSFSPEKLFF.

This clonotype came up many times. The chain recombines TRBV28 with TRBJ2-1, with a tentative D call TRBD1 (6 bases). Trimming took 2 bases from V and 10 from J, leaving 12 bases between them. The germline CDR1 and CDR2 sequences are MDHEN and SYDVKM. CDR3 length: 13 residues. The CDR3 loop reads CASSLQGTHEQFF. DNA for the CDR3: TGTGCCAGCAGTTTACAGGGGACGCACGAGCAGTTCTTC.

CDR3 coding DNA: TGTGCTAGTGCCCCTGGTGGGAGCTCCTACAATGAGCAGTTCTTC. Amino acids: CASAPGGSSYNEQFF. The rearrangement joins TRBV12-5 to TRBJ2-1; TRBD2 might be the D (5 bases). V lost 7 bases and J lost 0, with 13 bases in between. The CDR3 consists of 15 residues. Germline loops: CDR1 LGHNT, CDR2 FRNRAP.

This clonotype was seen repeatedly, ten times or more. The chain combines TRBV29-1 with TRBJ2-7; D is ambiguous. V shed 0 bases and J shed 4 bases, with 7 bases lying between them. CDR1 SQVTM and CDR2 ANQGSEA come from the germline V gene. The CDR3 covers 12 residues. CDR3 bases: TGCAGCGTTGAAGATGAAGCATACGAGCAGTACTTC. Translating it yields CSVEDEAYEQYF.

Remarks on this clonotype: With a much larger clone just one base away, this may be a read error. V usage is TRBV20-1 and J usage is TRBJ1-1; D gene ambiguous. The CDR3 loop spans 15 amino acids. Germline-derived CDR1 and CDR2 are DFQATT and SNEGSKA (reference sequence). For the CDR3, the DNA is TGCCGTGCTAGAGATTCGGCATCCTTGAACACTGAAGCTTTCTTT. The encoded protein is CRARDSASLNTEAFF.

Turning to this clonotype: It is likely a read error, because the conserved phenylalanine at the end of the CDR3 is missing. J is TRBJ2-2 and V is TRBV28, with 10 bases aligning to TRBD2. The V gene end was trimmed by 6 bases and the J gene end by 8 bases; junction bases not matched to a gene: 12. This CDR3 has 16 amino acids. Germline V CDR1 and CDR2: MDHEN, SYDVKM. The CDR3 reads CASSLRTSGIRGELFL. In nucleotides, the CDR3 is TGTGCCAGCAGCCTCAGGACTAGCGGAATACGTGGGGAGCTGTTTCTT.

This clonotype was observed a handful of times. The rearrangement joins TRBV7-8 to TRBJ2-7; 13 bases match TRBD2. The CDR3 is 17 amino acids. J lost 0 bases, V lost 1 base, and 3 bases had no gene match. Germline V gene lookup returns CDR1 SGHVS and CDR2 FQNEAQ. CDR3 sequence reads: CASSLGTSGGSSYEQYF. The CDR3 bases are TGTGCCAGCAGCTTAGGGACTAGCGGGGGAAGCTCCTACGAGCAGTACTTC.

This clonotype came up many times. V usage is TRBV28 and J usage is TRBJ2-5; TRBD1 matches at 7 bases. Germline-derived CDR1 and CDR2 are MDHEN and SYDVKM. With 5 bases clipped from V and 3 bases from J, the junction kept 15 bases outside the gene matches. This CDR3 contains 17 residues. CDR3 protein: CASSPVPGNRGEETQYF. In nucleotides, the CDR3 is TGTGCCAGCAGTCCGGTCCCCGGAAACAGGGGCGAAGAGACCCAGTACTTC. Together with reference TRBV28 and TRBJ2-5, the CDR3 gives the full variable domain: DVKVTQSSRYLVKRTGEKVFLECVQDMDHENMFWYRQDPGLGLRLIYFSYDVKMKEKGDIPEGYSVSREKKERFSLILESASTNQTSMYLCASSPVPGNRGEETQYFGPGTRLLVL.

This clonotype has just a few counts. The CDR3, as DNA: TGTGCCAGCGCCCCTGATAGCGGGGGGCGATCAGATACGCAGTATTTT. This codes for CASAPDSGGRSDTQYF. The rearrangement joins TRBV7-2 to TRBJ2-3; TRBD2 aligns across 10 bases. The CDR3 spans 16 residues. Losses at the gene ends were 8 bases for V and 4 bases for J; bases not matched to a gene: 12. Germline V gene sequence: CDR1 SGHTA, CDR2 FQGNSA.

This clonotype was detected only once. The chain is built from TRBV7-2 and TRBJ2-1; D is unclear. V was trimmed by 5 bases and J by 0 bases, leaving 17 bases between them. Looked up from germline, CDR1 is SGHTA and CDR2 is FQGNSA. The CDR3 spans 17 residues. CDR3 loop: CASSQGSTGFSYNEQFF. CDR3 sequence (DNA): TGTGCCAGCAGCCAAGGCTCGACCGGATTCTCCTACAATGAGCAGTTCTTC. Full variable domain (rest looked up from reference TRBV7-2 and TRBJ2-1): GAGVSQSPSNKVTEKGKDVELRCDPISGHTALYWYRQSLGQGLEFLIYFQGNSAPDKSGLPSDRFSAERTGGSVSTLTIQRTQQEDSAVYLCASSQGSTGFSYNEQFFGPGTRLTVL.

The chain combines TRBV15 with TRBJ2-1; no clear D. The CDR3 spans 15 residues. Germline-derived CDR1 and CDR2 are LNHNV and YYDKDF (reference sequence). The ends were cut back, 5 bases at V and 4 bases at J, with 15 bases in the middle. The CDR3 loop reads CATSPSTLEYNEQFF. The CDR3 DNA reads as TGTGCCACCAGCCCGAGCACATTAGAGTACAATGAGCAGTTCTTC. Full variable domain (outside the CDR3, taken from reference TRBV15 and TRBJ2-1): DAMVIQNPRYQVTQFGKPVTLSCSQTLNHNVMYWYQQKSSQAPKLLFHYYDKDFNNEADTPDNFQSRRPNTSFCFLDIRSPGLGDTAMYLCATSPSTLEYNEQFFGPGTRLTVL.

This clonotype was observed at least ten times. J is TRBJ1-1 and V is TRBV28; D not resolved. CDR1 is MDHEN, CDR2 SYDVKM, per germline. V was pared by 7 bases and J by 6 bases, with 18 bases between. CDR3 length: 14 amino acids. The CDR3 is CASIPRRLLAEAFF. The CDR3 bases are TGTGCCAGCATACCGAGGCGGCTGCTCGCTGAAGCTTTCTTT.

With regard to this clonotype: The CDR3 does not end in the conserved phenylalanine or tryptophan, so this is likely a read error. The chain uses TRBV6-1 and TRBJ2-2; D remains unclear. V shed 6 bases and J shed 4 bases, with 15 bases lying between them. CDR1 and CDR2 (germline): MNHNS, SASEGT. The CDR3 totals 15 residues. DNA for the CDR3: TGTGCCAGCAGCACCTTAGGCGTGGGCACCGGGGAGCTGTTTCTT. This gives the protein CASSTLGVGTGELFL.

In this sample, this clonotype turned up many times. This rearrangement joins TRBV11-2 to TRBJ2-1, with D hard to call. Germline V lookup: CDR1 SGHAT, CDR2 FQNNGV. This CDR3 has 13 amino acids. V lost 2 bases, J lost 4 bases, and 6 bases lay in between. The CDR3 region is CASSLIYYNEQFF. The CDR3 coding sequence is TGTGCCAGCAGCTTAATCTATTACAATGAGCAGTTCTTC.

The rearrangement links TRBV5-1 to TRBJ2-1; D is tentatively TRBD1 or TRBD2 (5 bases each). V shed 0 bases and J shed 5 bases, with 9 bases lying between them. This CDR3 spans 14 amino acids. The germline V gene has CDR1 SGHRS and CDR2 YFSETQ. The CDR3 spells CASSLVLGDNEQFF. CDR3 bases: TGCGCCAGCAGCTTGGTACTAGGGGACAATGAGCAGTTCTTC.

The genes are TRBV12-3 or TRBV12-4 and TRBJ2-2, with no clear D. The CDR3 contains 14 residues. Trimming shortened V by 6 bases and J by 0 bases, and 8 bases separated the two germline ends. CDR3 DNA sequence: TGTGCCAGCAGCACCGGTCCGAACACCGGGGAGCTGTTTTTT. This encodes CASSTGPNTGELFF.

This clonotype has at least ten counts. This rearrangement joins TRBV11-2 to TRBJ2-1, with 9 nucleotides matching TRBD2. The CDR3 is made up of 17 amino acids. CDR1 SGHAT and CDR2 FQNNGV come from the germline V gene. J gave up 0 bases and V 1 base, and 4 bases lay outside the gene matches. The CDR3 sequence is CASSLVGGRGSYNEQFF. CDR3 in DNA: TGTGCCAGCAGCTTAGTGGGCGGGAGGGGCTCCTACAATGAGCAGTTCTTC. The whole variable domain, filled in from reference TRBV11-2 and TRBJ2-1, reads EAGVAQSPRYKIIEKRQSVAFWCNPISGHATLYWYQQILGQGPKLLIQFQNNGVVDDSQLPKDRFSAERLKGVDSTLKIQPAKLEDSAVYLCASSLVGGRGSYNEQFFGPGTRLTVL.

The sample holds one count of this clonotype. J is TRBJ1-5 and V is TRBV4-1; the match to TRBD1 covers 7 bases. The CDR3 loop spans 17 amino acids. V dropped 0 bases and J dropped 0; count of bases not matched to a gene: 5. In germline, CDR1 is MGHRA, CDR2 YSYEKL. The CDR3 spells CASSQEKGAGSNQPQHF. The CDR3 DNA reads as TGCGCCAGCAGCCAAGAGAAGGGGGCTGGTAGCAATCAGCCCCAGCATTTT.

The table lists this clonotype with many counts. The V gene is TRBV28, the J gene TRBJ2-3; weak D call: TRBD1 (5 bases). CDR3 length: 13 amino acids. V lost 7 bases, J lost 3 bases, and 11 bases lay in between. Germline assignment: CDR1 MDHEN and CDR2 SYDVKM. The CDR3 DNA reads TGTGCCAGCATCGGACATCCGACAGATACGCAGTATTTT. Translation gives CASIGHPTDTQYF.

This clonotype showed up just a few times. The V call is TRBV6-5, the J call TRBJ2-1; perhaps TRBD1 as D (5 bases). V lost 2 bases and J 6 bases, leaving 14 bases between the germline ends. The CDR3 length is 15 residues. Germline V gene data show CDR1 as MNHEY and CDR2 as SVGAGI. CDR3 sequence: CASSYGPAQGNEQFF. Written as DNA, the CDR3 is TGTGCCAGCAGTTACGGCCCCGCCCAGGGCAATGAGCAGTTCTTC.

V and J are TRBV20-1 and TRBJ1-4, with D possibly matching TRBD1 (6 bases). The V gene's germline CDR1 is DFQATT and CDR2 SNEGSKA (reference sequence). CDR3 size: 13 residues. V lost 7 bases and J lost 8, with 17 bases in between. Here the CDR3 DNA reads TGCAGTGTTTCCGGGGGCCGGGTAGAAAAACTGTTTTTT. Translation: CSVSGGRVEKLFF.

This clonotype was recorded many times. This chain links TRBV3-1 with TRBJ2-1; D is uncertain. The CDR3 contains 16 residues. V was trimmed by 1 base and J by 6 bases, leaving 16 bases between them. Germline lookup yields CDR1 LGHDT and CDR2 YNNKEL (reference sequence). The CDR3, as DNA: TGTGCCAGCAGCCAAGGTACCCGGCCGCGCGGCAATGAGCAGTTCTTC. Its translation: CASSQGTRPRGNEQFF.

The rearrangement uses TRBV7-6 and TRBJ2-4, with TRBD1 identical over 9 bases. With 4 bases clipped from V and 0 bases from J, the junction kept 4 bases outside the gene matches. The germline V gene has CDR1 SGHVS and CDR2 FNYEAQ. This CDR3 has 16 residues. CDR3 in DNA: TGTGCCAGCAGCTCAGGGACAGGGTTAGCCAAAAACATTCAGTACTTC. Its translation is CASSSGTGLAKNIQYF.

This clonotype occurred many times. The J gene is TRBJ1-5, the V gene TRBV28; 11 bases fit TRBD1. V was pared by 6 bases and J by 1 base, with 2 bases of the junction left unmatched. The CDR3 extends over 15 amino acids. CDR1 is MDHEN and CDR2 is SYDVKM in the germline V gene. The CDR3 is CASSRDRGSNQPQHF. CDR3 coding DNA: TGTGCCAGCAGCAGGGACAGGGGGAGCAATCAGCCCCAGCATTTT.

This clonotype was counted between two and nine times. The rearrangement joins TRBV25-1 to TRBJ1-1, with TRBD1 as a possible D gene (5 bases). Trimming took off 5 bases at V and 5 bases at J, with 30 bases between the two ends. The CDR3 is made up of 19 amino acids. Germline V gene data show CDR1 as MGHDK and CDR2 as SYGVNS. As DNA, the CDR3 is TGTGCCAGCAGTTGGGGCAAAGGGGTGTCAGGCCTCGAGGGGACTGAAGCTTTCTTT. Encoded protein: CASSWGKGVSGLEGTEAFF. Supplemented by reference TRBV25-1 and TRBJ1-1, the full variable domain reads EADIYQTPRYLVIGTGKKITLECSQTMGHDKMYWYQQDPGMELHLIHYSYGVNSTEKGDLSSESTVSRIRTEHFPLTLESARPSHTSQYLCASSWGKGVSGLEGTEAFFGQGTRLTVV.